This T cell receptor beta chain was recorded in a study of blood T cell repertoires in COVID-19. Study overall: Sites in the United States, Italy and Spain provided acute and convalescent COVID-19 samples.

Under the authors' procedure: Amplification from reference gene primers served as the basis for estimated nucleated cell counts. Generated by immunoSEQ multiplex PCR, the TCRdb table keeps only in-frame clones and is missing some. V, J and clone size derive from that table, while D and trimming were established from the DNA sequence. The profile shows around 38,000 clones, nearly 90% of them singletons. CDR3 length: 17 residues. The trim removed 5 bases at V and 4 bases at J, leaving 12 bases unmatched. Germline CDR1 reads LNHDA; CDR2 reads SQIVND (reference sequence). The chain recombines TRBV19 with TRBJ2-5, with 11 positions matching TRBD2. The receptor was isolated from a man aged 60 to 75 with COVID-19, enrolled during active disease. Sample: peripheral blood. The CDR3 region is CASSAGLADLKGETQYF. The CDR3 DNA follows: TGTGCCAGTAGTGCGGGACTAGCGGATCTCAAGGGAGAGACCCAGTACTTC.